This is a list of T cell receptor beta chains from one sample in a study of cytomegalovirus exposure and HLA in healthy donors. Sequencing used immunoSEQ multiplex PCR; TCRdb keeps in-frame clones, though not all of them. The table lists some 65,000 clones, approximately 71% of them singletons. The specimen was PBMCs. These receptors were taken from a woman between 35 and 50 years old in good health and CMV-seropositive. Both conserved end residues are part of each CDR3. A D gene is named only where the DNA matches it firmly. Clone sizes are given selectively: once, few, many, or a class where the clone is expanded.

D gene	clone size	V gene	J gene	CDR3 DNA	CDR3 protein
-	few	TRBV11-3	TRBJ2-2	TGTGCCAGCAGCTTAGGAGGAGGGTGGAGCACCGGGGAGCTGTTTTTT	CASSLGGGWSTGELFF
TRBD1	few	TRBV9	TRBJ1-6	TGTGCCAGCAGAACCGGGACAGGGGGAAATTCACCCCTCCACTTT	CASRTGTGGNSPLHF
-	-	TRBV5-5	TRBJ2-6	TGTGCCAGCAGTCCTGTTGAGGGCTCTGGGGCCAACGTCCTGACTTTC	CASSPVEGSGANVLTF
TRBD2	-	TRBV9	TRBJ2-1	TGTGCCAGCAGCGTAGAAGGCGGGGGGGCGAATGAGCAGTTCTTC	CASSVEGGGANEQFF
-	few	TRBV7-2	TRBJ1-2	TGTGCCAGCAGCTTAAGGGGGGGGGAGGATGGTTCCTACACCTTC	CASSLRGGEDGSYTF
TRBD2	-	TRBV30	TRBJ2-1	TGTGCCTGGAGGTGGATAGCGGGGGGGGGTGAGCAGTTCTTC	CAWRWIAGGGEQFF
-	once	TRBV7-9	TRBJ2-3	TGTTCCAGCAGCTCCAGAGGGTCGGATACGCAGTATTTT	CSSSSRGSDTQYF
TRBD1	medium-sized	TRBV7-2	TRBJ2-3	TGTGCCAGCCGGACAGGGTTGGATACGCAGTATTTT	CASRTGLDTQYF
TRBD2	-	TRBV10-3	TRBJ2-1	TGTGCCATCAACTCGGGACTAGCGGGACCGGGTGAGCAGTTCTTC	CAINSGLAGPGEQFF
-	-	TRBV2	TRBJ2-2	TGTGCCAGCAGTGACCAGGGAACCGGGGAGCTGTTTTTT	CASSDQGTGELFF
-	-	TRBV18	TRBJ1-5	TGTGCCAGCTCACCAGGAGGCAGAAATCAGCCCCAGCATTTT	CASSPGGRNQPQHF
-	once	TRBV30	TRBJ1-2	TGTGCCTGGAGCGCCCCCCCCCAGAGGGTTGGCTACACCTTC	CAWSAPPQRVGYTF
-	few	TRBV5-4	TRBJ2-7	TGTGCCAGCAGCGGGGCGGGACGGAGCCCTGGGGGTGGGTACGAGCAGTACTTC	CASSGAGRSPGGGYEQYF
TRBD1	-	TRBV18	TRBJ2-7	TGTGCCAGCTCAGACACAGGGGGCGGCATGGACGAGCAGTACTTC	CASSDTGGGMDEQYF
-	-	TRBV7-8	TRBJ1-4	TGTGCCAGCAGCTTCGGGTTGGCTAATGAAAAACTGTTTTTT	CASSFGLANEKLFF
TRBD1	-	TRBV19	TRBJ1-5	TGTGCCAGTAGTACGGGACAGGGGGCTAGTAGTCAGCCCCAGCATTTT	CASSTGQGASSQPQHF
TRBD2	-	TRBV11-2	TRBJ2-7	TGTGCCAGCAGCTTAGCCGGACTAGCGGGGGCCTTCTACGAGCAGTACTTC	CASSLAGLAGAFYEQYF
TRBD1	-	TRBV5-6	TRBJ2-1	TGTGCCAGCAGCTTGACAGGGGGCGCGAAAAATGAGCAGTTCTTC	CASSLTGGAKNEQFF
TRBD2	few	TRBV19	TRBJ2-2	TGTGCCAGTAGTATACCGGTCGTAACTCAGTGGGGGGGCACCGGGGAGCTGTTTTTT	CASSIPVVTQWGGTGELFF
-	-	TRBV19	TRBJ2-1	TGTGCCAGTAGTATAGTGGAATCGCGGGGCCACAATGAGCAGTTCTTC	CASSIVESRGHNEQFF
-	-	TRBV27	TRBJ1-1	TGTGCCAGCCCGGGATCAGGGGCGGCGGACACTGAAGCTTTCTTT	CASPGSGAADTEAFF
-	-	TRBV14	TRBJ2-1	TGTGCCAGCAGCCCGGGGAACGGTTTCGGGGAGCAGTTCTTC	CASSPGNGFGEQFF
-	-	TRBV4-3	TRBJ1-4	TGCGCCAGCAGCCAAGATTGGAAGGGGTCAACTAATGAAAAACTGTTTTTT	CASSQDWKGSTNEKLFF
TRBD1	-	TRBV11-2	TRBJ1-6	TGTGCCAGCAGCGCCGACAGGGACTCACCCCTCCACTTT	CASSADRDSPLHF
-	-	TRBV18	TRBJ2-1	TGTGCCAGCTCACGGGGCAGGGCAAATGAGCAGTTCTTC	CASSRGRANEQFF
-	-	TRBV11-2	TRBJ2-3	TGTGCCAGCAGGGCCACAGATACGCAGTATTTT	CASRATDTQYF
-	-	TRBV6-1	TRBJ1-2	TGTGCCAGCTCCCCCGGGACTTACGATGGCTACACCTTC	CASSPGTYDGYTF
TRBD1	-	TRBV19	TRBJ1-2	TGTGCCAGTAGTGACCGGGACAGGGACTATGGCTACACCTTC	CASSDRDRDYGYTF
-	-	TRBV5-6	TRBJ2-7	TGTGCCAGCAGCCCCCTGGACCCTGACAGGACCTACGAGCAGTACTTC	CASSPLDPDRTYEQYF
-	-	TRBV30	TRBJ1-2	TGTGCCTGGAGTGATGCGGGACTTGGCTACACCTTC	CAWSDAGLGYTF
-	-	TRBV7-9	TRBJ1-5	TGTGCCAGCAGCCCGACTGGTAATCAGCCCCAGCATTTT	CASSPTGNQPQHF
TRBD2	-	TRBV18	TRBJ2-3	TGTGCCAGCTCCCTCGAGGGAAGCGGGGAGTTAGGAGATACGCAGTATTTT	CASSLEGSGELGDTQYF
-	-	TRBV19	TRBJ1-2	TGTGCCAGTAGTACCGGCGACACCAACTATGGCTACACCTTC	CASSTGDTNYGYTF
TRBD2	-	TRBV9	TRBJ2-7	TGTGCCAGCAGCGGCACTAGCGGGGCCCCCTACGAGCAGTACTTC	CASSGTSGAPYEQYF
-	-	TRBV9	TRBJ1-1	TGTGCCAGCAGCGTACTTCTGAGCGGGGTCCGGGGGGCTGAAGCTTTCTTT	CASSVLLSGVRGAEAFF
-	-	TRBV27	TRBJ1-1	TGTGCCAGCAGGATCCTAGAAGCTTTCTTT	CASRILEAFF
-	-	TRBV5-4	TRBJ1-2	TGTGCCAGCAGCCTTAACGGCCGGCGGGGGCAAGACTATGGCTACACCTTC	CASSLNGRRGQDYGYTF
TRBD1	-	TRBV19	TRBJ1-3	TGTGCCAGTAGTCGAACCGGGACAGGGCCCGGAAACACCATATATTTT	CASSRTGTGPGNTIYF
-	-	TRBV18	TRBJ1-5	TGTGCCAGCTCGCCCAACCCGACTGGGAGCAATCAGCCCCAGCATTTT	CASSPNPTGSNQPQHF
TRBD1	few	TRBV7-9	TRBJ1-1	TGTGCCAGCAGGGGCTGGACAGGGGGCACTGAAGCTTTCTTT	CASRGWTGGTEAFF
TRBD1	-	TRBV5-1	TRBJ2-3	TGCGCCAGCAGCCCGACAGGGGCCACAGATACGCAGTATTTT	CASSPTGATDTQYF